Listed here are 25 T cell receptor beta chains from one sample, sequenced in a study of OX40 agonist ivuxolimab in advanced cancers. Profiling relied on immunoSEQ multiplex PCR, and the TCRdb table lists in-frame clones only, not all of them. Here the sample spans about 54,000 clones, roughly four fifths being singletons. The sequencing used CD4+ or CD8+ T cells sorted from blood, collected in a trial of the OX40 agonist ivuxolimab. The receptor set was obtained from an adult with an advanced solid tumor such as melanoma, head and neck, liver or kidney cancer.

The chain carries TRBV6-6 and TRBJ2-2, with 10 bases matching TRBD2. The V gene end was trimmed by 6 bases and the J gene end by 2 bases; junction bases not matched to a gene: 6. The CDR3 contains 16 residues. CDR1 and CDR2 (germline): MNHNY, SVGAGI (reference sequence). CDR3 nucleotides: TGTGCCAGCAGCCCTATAGCGGGGGGAAACACCGGGGAGCTGTTTTTT. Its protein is CASSPIAGGNTGELFF.

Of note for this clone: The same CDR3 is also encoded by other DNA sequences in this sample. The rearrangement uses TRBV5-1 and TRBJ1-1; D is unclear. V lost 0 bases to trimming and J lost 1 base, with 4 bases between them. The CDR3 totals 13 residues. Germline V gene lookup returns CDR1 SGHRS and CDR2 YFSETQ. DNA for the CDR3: TGCGCCAGCAGCTTGGGAGGGAACACTGAAGCTTTCTTT. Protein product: CASSLGGNTEAFF. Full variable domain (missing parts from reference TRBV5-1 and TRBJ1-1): KAGVTQTPRYLIKTRGQQVTLSCSPISGHRSVSWYQQTPGQGLQFLFEYFSETQRNKGNFPGRFSGRQFSNSRSEMNVSTLELGDSALYLCASSLGGNTEAFFGQGTRLTVV.

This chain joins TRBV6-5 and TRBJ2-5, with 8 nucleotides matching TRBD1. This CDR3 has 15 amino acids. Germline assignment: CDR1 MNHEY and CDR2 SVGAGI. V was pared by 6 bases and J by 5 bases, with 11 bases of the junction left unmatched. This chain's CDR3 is CASRNTGGTWETQYF. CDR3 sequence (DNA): TGTGCCAGCAGAAATACAGGGGGTACGTGGGAGACCCAGTACTTC.

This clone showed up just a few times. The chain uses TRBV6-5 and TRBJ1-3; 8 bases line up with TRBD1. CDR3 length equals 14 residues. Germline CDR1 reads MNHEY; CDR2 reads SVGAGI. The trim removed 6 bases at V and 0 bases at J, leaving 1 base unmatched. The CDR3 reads CASRDRDSGNTIYF. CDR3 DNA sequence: TGTGCCAGCAGGGACAGGGACTCTGGAAACACCATATATTTT.

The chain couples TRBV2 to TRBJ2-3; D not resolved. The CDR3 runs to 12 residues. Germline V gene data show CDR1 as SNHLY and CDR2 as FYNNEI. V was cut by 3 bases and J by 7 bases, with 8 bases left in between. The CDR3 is CASSEAAYTQYF. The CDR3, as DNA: TGTGCCAGCAGTGAGGCGGCGTATACGCAGTATTTT.

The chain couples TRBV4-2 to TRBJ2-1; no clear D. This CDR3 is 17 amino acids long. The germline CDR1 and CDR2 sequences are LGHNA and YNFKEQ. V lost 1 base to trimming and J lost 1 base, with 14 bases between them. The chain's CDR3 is CASSQAVGQPSYNEQFF. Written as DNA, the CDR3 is TGTGCCAGCAGCCAAGCGGTAGGGCAGCCGTCCTACAATGAGCAGTTCTTC.

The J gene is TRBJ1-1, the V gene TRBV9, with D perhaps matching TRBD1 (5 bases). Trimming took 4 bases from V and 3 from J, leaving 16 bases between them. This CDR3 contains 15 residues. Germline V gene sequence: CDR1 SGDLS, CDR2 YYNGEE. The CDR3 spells CASSIGAQLDTEAFF. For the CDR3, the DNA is TGTGCCAGCAGCATAGGGGCCCAACTTGACACTGAAGCTTTCTTT. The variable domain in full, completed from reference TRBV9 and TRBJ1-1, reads DSGVTQTPKHLITATGQRVTLRCSPRSGDLSVYWYQQSLDQGLQFLIQYYNGEERAKGNILERFSAQQFPDLHSELNLSSLELGDSALYFCASSIGAQLDTEAFFGQGTRLTVV.

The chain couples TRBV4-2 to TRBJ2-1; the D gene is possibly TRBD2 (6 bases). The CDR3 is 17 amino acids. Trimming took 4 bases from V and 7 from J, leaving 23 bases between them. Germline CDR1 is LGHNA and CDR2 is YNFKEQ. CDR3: CASSPAVVAALGNEQFF. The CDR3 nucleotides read TGTGCCAGCAGCCCCGCCGTGGTAGCGGCTTTGGGGAATGAGCAGTTCTTC.

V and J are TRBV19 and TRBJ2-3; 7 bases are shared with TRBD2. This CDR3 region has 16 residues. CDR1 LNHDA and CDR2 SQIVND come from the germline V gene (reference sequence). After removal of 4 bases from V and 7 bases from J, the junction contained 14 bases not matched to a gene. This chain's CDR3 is CASSTAGTTLTNTQYF. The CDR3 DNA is TGTGCCAGTAGTACCGCCGGGACTACGCTGACAAATACGCAGTATTTT. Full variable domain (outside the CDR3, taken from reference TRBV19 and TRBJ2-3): DGGITQSPKYLFRKEGQNVTLSCEQNLNHDAMYWYRQDPGQGLRLIYYSQIVNDFQKGDIAEGYSVSREKKESFPLTVTSAQKNPTAFYLCASSTAGTTLTNTQYFGPGTRLTVL.

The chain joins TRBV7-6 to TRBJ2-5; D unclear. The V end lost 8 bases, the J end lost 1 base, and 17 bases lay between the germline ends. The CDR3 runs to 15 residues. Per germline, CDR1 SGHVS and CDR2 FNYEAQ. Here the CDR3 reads CASAPVSGPQETQYF. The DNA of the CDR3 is TGTGCCAGCGCCCCGGTCTCCGGGCCCCAAGAGACCCAGTACTTC.

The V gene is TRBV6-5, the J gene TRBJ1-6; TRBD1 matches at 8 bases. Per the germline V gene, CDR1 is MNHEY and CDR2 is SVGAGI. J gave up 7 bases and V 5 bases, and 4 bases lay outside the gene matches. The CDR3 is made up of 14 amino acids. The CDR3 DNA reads TGTGCCAGCAGTGACAGGGGTGGGAATTCACCCCTCCACTTT. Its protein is CASSDRGGNSPLHF.

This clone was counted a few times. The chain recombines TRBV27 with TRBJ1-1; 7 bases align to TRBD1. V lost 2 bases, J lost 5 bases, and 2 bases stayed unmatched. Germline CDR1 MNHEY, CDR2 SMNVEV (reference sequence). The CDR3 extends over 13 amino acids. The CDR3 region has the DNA TGTGCCAGCAGTTTACAACAGGGGACTGAAGCTTTCTTT. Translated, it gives CASSLQQGTEAFF.

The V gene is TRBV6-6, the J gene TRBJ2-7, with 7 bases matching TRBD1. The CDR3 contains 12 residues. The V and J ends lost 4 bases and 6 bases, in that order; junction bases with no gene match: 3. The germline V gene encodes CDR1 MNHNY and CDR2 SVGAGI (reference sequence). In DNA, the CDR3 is TGTGCCAGCAGTTTGACAGGGCGCGAGCAGTACTTC. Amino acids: CASSLTGREQYF.

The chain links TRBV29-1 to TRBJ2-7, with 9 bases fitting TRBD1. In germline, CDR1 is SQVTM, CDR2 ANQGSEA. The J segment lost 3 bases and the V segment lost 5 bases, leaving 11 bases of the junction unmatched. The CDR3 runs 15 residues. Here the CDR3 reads CSVRTGALINYEQYF. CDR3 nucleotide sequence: TGCAGCGTTCGGACAGGGGCCCTTATTAACTACGAGCAGTACTTC.

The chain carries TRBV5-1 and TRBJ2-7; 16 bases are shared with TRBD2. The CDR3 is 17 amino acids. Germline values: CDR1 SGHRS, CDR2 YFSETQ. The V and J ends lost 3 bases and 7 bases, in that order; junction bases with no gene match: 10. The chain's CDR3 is CASSSTPGTSGGVEQYF. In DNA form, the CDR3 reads TGCGCCAGCAGCTCTACCCCCGGGACTAGCGGGGGGGTAGAGCAGTACTTC.

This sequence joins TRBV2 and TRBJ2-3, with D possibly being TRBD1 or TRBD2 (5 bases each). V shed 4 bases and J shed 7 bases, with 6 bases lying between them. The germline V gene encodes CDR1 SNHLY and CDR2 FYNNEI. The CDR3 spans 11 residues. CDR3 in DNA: TGTGCCAGCAGTGGGGGGAATACGCAGTATTTT. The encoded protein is CASSGGNTQYF.

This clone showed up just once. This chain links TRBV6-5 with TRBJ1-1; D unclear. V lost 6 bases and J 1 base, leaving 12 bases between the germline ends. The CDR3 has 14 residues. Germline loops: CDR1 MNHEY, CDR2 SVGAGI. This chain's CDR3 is CASSKITENTEAFF. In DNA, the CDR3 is TGTGCCAGCAGCAAAATTACAGAGAACACTGAAGCTTTCTTT.

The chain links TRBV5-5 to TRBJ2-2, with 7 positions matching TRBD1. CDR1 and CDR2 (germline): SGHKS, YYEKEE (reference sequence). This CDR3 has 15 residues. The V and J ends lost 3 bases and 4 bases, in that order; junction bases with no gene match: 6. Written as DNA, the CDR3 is TGTGCCAGCAGCTGGACAGGCCCGGGCACCGGGGAGCTGTTTTTT. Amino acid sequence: CASSWTGPGTGELFF.

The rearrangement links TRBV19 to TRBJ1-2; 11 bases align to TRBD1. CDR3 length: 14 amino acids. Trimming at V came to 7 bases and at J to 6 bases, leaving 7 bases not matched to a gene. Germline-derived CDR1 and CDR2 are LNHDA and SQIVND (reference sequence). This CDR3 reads CASNTGQGADGYTF. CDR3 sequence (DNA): TGTGCCAGTAACACTGGACAGGGGGCCGATGGCTACACCTTC.

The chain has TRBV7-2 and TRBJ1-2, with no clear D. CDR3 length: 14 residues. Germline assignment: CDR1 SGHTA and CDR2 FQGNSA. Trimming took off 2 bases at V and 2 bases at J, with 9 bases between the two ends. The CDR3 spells CASSLFAENYGYTF. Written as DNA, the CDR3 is TGTGCCAGCAGCTTATTCGCAGAGAACTATGGCTACACCTTC.

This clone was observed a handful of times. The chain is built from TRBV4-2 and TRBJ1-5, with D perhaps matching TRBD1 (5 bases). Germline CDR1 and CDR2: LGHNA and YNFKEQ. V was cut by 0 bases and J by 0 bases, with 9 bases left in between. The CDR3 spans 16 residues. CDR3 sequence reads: CASSQDHQGSNQPQHF. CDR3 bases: TGTGCCAGCAGCCAAGATCACCAGGGTAGCAATCAGCCCCAGCATTTT.

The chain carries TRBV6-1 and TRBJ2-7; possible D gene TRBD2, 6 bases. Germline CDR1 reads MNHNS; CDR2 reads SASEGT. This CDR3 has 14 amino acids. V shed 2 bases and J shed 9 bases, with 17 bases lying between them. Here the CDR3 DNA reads TGTGCCAGCAGTGAAACTGGTCGGACCGGGGGGCAGTACTTC. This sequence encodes CASSETGRTGGQYF.

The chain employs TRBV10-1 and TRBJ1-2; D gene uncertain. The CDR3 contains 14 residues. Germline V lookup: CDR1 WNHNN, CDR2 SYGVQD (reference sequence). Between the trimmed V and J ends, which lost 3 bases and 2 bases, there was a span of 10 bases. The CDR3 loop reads CASSEVSRNYGYTF. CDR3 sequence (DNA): TGCGCCAGCAGTGAAGTATCACGGAACTATGGCTACACCTTC.

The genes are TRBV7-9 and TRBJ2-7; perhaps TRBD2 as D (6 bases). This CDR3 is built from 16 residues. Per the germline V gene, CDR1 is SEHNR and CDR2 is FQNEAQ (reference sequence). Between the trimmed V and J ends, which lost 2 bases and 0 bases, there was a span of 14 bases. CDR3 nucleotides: TGTGCCAGCAGCTTAACGGCGGGACGGAACTCCTACGAGCAGTACTTC. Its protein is CASSLTAGRNSYEQYF.

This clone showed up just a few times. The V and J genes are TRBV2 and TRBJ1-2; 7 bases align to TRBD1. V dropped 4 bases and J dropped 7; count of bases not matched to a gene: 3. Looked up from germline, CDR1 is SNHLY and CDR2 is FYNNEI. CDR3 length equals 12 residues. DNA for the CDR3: TGTGCCAGCAGTGGCGACAGGGCTGGCTACACCTTC. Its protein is CASSGDRAGYTF.